These T cell receptor beta chains were read from a single sample in a study of early T cells in non-severe SARS-CoV-2 infection. TCRdb called the 5' RACE reads again in MiXCR, with one record for every CDR3 protein. This sample has 55,000 to 75,000 distinct CDR3 sequences; approximately 9.1% occur once, and the top ten carry about 14%. Specimen: whole blood, collected at baseline. The source is an adult who was a healthcare worker with PCR-confirmed SARS-CoV-2 infection or an uninfected control (not recorded which). Both conserved end residues are part of each CDR3. Size tells how often a clone was seen (once, few, many) or the class of an expanded clone, and some rows leave it out.

V,J,size,length,CDR3
TRBV4-1,TRBJ2-4,NA,18,CASSQGLAGVVGKNIQYF
TRBV28,TRBJ2-1,NA,14,CASRGTWDNNEQFF
TRBV13,TRBJ2-7,NA,14,CASSPNSGRYEQYF
TRBV5-8,TRBJ1-1,many,11,CASSLTVEAFF
TRBV2,TRBJ1-5,many,12,CASRVSNQPQHF
TRBV24-1,TRBJ1-5,few,12,CATSDGWQPQHF
TRBV6-2/TRBV6-3,TRBJ2-1,NA,19,CASSYSIALAGGSDNEQFF
TRBV28,TRBJ1-2,NA,11,CATNDRVRYTF
TRBV29-1,TRBJ2-1,many,12,CSVERVIDEQFF
TRBV7-3,TRBJ2-2,NA,15,CASSLLSENTGELFF
TRBV28,TRBJ2-4,NA,17,CASSLPRTGLAKNIQYF
TRBV25-1,TRBJ2-3,NA,13,CASSEYRADTQYF
TRBV6-5,TRBJ2-1,NA,18,CASSPQIADDGPYDEQFF
TRBV12-3/TRBV12-4,TRBJ2-5,many,14,CASSRGAGVETQYF
TRBV7-9,TRBJ2-1,NA,15,CASSPGMAGRNEQFF
TRBV5-1,TRBJ1-1,many,13,CASSSGTITEAFF
TRBV3-1,TRBJ2-5,NA,16,CASSPRLGRGQETQYF
TRBV5-1,TRBJ2-3,many,14,CASRSGGSTDTQYF
TRBV19,TRBJ1-4,NA,14,CASTVKGANEKLFF
TRBV3-1,TRBJ1-1,few,13,CASSASGNTEAFF
TRBV29-1,TRBJ2-2,NA,13,CSVANRAGGELFF
TRBV19,TRBJ2-7,once,15,CATGTSGGGSYEQYF
TRBV7-2,TRBJ2-3,many,16,CASSLLSAGRTDTQYF
TRBV6-2/TRBV6-3,TRBJ2-3,NA,16,CASSPIGLAGADTQYF
TRBV7-3,TRBJ2-1,many,16,CASSPDGGRVNNEQFF
TRBV29-1,TRBJ2-1,few,12,CSVRALPNEQFF
TRBV4-2,TRBJ2-2,few,16,CASSEDPRGATGELFF
TRBV25-1,TRBJ2-7,many,11,CASSAAYEQYF
TRBV20-1,TRBJ2-3,many,13,CSASPGWSDTQYF
TRBV2,TRBJ2-3,many,14,CASSERDRPDTQYF
TRBV7-6,TRBJ2-2,few,15,CASSLDPGGTGELFF
TRBV20-1,TRBJ2-3,many,14,CSASSPDNGDTQYF
TRBV7-9,TRBJ1-2,NA,14,CASSFGTPTDGYTF
TRBV7-9,TRBJ2-3,NA,15,CASRQTSGSSDTQYF